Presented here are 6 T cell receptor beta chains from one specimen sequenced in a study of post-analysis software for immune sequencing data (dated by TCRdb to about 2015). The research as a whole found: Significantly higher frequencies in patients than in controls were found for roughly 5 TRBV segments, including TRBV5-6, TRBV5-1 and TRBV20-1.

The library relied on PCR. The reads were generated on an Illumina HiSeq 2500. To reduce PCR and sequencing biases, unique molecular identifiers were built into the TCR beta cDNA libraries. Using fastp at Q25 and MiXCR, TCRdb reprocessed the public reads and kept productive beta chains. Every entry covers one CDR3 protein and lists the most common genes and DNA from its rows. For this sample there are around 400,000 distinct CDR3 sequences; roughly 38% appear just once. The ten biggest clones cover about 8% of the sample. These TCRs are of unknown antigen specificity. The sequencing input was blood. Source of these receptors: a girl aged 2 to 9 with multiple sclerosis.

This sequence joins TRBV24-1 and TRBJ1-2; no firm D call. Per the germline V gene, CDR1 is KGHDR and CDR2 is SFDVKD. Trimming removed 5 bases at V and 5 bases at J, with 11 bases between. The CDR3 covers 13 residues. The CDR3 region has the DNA TGTGCCACCAGTGTGCGGGTCGGGTATGGCTACACCTTC. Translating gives CATSVRVGYGYTF.

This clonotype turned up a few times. CDR3 DNA sequence: TGTGCCAGCAGCTTAAATAGGGGCGGGCGGGGCGAGCAGTACTTC. Translating gives CASSLNRGGRGEQYF. This sequence joins TRBV7-3 and TRBJ2-7; weak D call: TRBD2 (6 bases). V was shortened by 1 base and J by 6 bases, with 16 bases between the two germline ends. Per the germline V gene, CDR1 is SGHTA and CDR2 is FQGTGA. This CDR3 has 15 residues.

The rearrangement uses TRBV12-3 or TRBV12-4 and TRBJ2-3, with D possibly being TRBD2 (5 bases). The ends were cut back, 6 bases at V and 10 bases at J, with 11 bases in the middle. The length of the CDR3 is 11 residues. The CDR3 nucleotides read TGTGCCAGCAGGAAACGGGATGCGCAGTATTTT. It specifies CASRKRDAQYF.

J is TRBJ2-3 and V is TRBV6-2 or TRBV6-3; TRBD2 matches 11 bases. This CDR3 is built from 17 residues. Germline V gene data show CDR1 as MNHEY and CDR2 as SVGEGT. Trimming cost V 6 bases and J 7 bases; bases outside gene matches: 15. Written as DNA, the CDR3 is TGTGCCAGCAGCTCATTCTGGCTAGCGGGGGGTCTAAATACGCAGTATTTT. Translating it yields CASSSFWLAGGLNTQYF.

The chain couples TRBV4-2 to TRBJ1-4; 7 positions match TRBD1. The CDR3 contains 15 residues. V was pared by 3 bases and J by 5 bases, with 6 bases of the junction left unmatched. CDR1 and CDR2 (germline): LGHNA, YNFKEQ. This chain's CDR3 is CASSHETGPNEKLFF. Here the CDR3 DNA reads TGTGCCAGCAGCCATGAGACAGGGCCGAATGAAAAACTGTTTTTT.

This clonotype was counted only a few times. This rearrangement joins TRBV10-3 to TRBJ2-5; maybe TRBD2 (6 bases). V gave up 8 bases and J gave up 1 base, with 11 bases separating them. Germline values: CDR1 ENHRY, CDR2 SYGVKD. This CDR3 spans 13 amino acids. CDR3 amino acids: CAIAGGAQETQYF. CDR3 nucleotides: TGTGCCATCGCCGGGGGAGCCCAAGAGACCCAGTACTTC.